Listed below are T cell receptor beta chains from one sample, sequenced in a study of T cell repertoires in cytomegalovirus infection. TCRdb fed the reads into MiXCR, producing one record per CDR3 protein. The sample shows 200,000 to 300,000 distinct CDR3 sequences, roughly 9% of them seen only once. The source material was PBMCs. The source is a human donor in good health (CMV status not recorded). Some clones in this sample may be carry-over from other donors' samples. CDR3s include the opening cysteine and the closing phenylalanine or tryptophan. A D gene is named only where the DNA matches it firmly. Clone size is given for some rows only: seen once, a few or many times, or a class if the clone is expanded.

TRBJ2-3 | 14 | TRBD2 | many | TRBV7-2 | CASSLGLAGGPQYF | TGTGCCAGCAGCTTAGGACTAGCGGGGGGCCCACAGTATTTT
TRBJ1-5 | 15 | - | many | TRBV12-3/TRBV12-4 | CASSFAGARNQPQHF | TGTGCCAGCAGTTTCGCGGGGGCGAGAAATCAGCCCCAGCATTTT
TRBJ1-1 | 15 | - | - | TRBV3-1 | CASSIRGSQGTEAFF | TGTGCCAGCAGCATCCGGGGGTCCCAGGGGACTGAAGCTTTCTTT
TRBJ1-1 | 16 | TRBD1 | many | TRBV6-2/TRBV6-3 | CASSEHGQGARTEAFF | TGTGCCAGCAGTGAACACGGACAGGGGGCGAGGACTGAAGCTTTCTTT
TRBJ2-3 | 16 | - | many | TRBV7-2 | CASSSHDRSFTDTQYF | TGTGCCAGCAGCTCCCATGACAGGTCTTTCACAGATACGCAGTATTTT
TRBJ2-4 | 12 | TRBD1 | many | TRBV12-3/TRBV12-4 | CASSPGQGRANF | TGTGCCAGCAGTCCAGGACAGGGGCGAGCGAACTTC
TRBJ2-7 | 13 | TRBD1 | many | TRBV12-3/TRBV12-4 | CASRTDRGGEQYF | TGTGCCAGCAGAACAGACAGGGGCGGCGAGCAGTACTTC
TRBJ2-7 | 12 | - | once | TRBV29-1 | CSVAVNSYEQYF | TGCAGCGTAGCGGTGAACTCCTACGAGCAGTACTTC
TRBJ2-3 | 15 | - | many | TRBV7-2 | CASSRFRTSTDTQYF | TGTGCCAGCAGCCGATTTAGGACTAGCACAGATACGCAGTATTTT
TRBJ2-1 | 17 | TRBD2 | many | TRBV7-2 | CASSLGGSGRALTEQFF | TGTGCCAGCAGCTTAGGGGGTAGCGGGAGGGCCTTAACCGAGCAGTTCTTC
TRBJ1-3 | 16 | TRBD1 | many | TRBV28 | CASSLRQGVGGNTIYF | TGTGCCAGCAGTTTACGACAGGGAGTCGGCGGAAACACCATATATTTT
TRBJ2-7 | 17 | - | once | TRBV11-2 | CASSPVVGPHRAYEQYF | TGTGCCAGCAGCCCGGTAGTGGGCCCTCATCGGGCCTACGAGCAGTACTTC
TRBJ2-7 | 13 | TRBD1 | few | TRBV5-5 | CASSSQGFYEQYF | TGTGCCAGCAGCTCACAGGGGTTCTACGAGCAGTACTTC
TRBJ1-2 | 14 | - | few | TRBV19 | CASSIEQTYYGYTF | TGTGCCAGTAGTATTGAACAGACGTACTATGGCTACACCTTC
TRBJ2-2 | 14 | - | - | TRBV7-6 | CASSIWRDTGELFF | TGTGCCAGCAGCATATGGAGGGACACCGGGGAGCTGTTTTTT
TRBJ1-5 | 16 | TRBD1 | many | TRBV20-1 | CSARPRGQNSNQPQHF | TGCAGTGCTCGCCCAAGGGGGCAGAATAGCAATCAGCCCCAGCATTTT
TRBJ2-1 | 16 | TRBD2 | many | TRBV11-2 | CASSLGSLAGGPEQFF | TGTGCCAGCAGCTTAGGCTCTCTAGCGGGGGGGCCCGAGCAGTTCTTC
TRBJ2-3 | 13 | - | many | TRBV7-9 | CASSSPPTRTQYF | TGTGCCAGCAGCTCACCTCCGACTAGAACGCAGTATTTT
TRBJ2-7 | 12 | - | - | TRBV20-1 | CSARVHRVEQYF | TGCAGTGCTAGAGTCCACCGGGTCGAGCAGTACTTC
TRBJ2-1 | 19 | - | few | TRBV7-2 | CASSLIFWVSQGTYNEQFF | TGTGCCAGCAGCTTAATTTTTTGGGTGTCGCAAGGTACCTACAATGAGCAGTTCTTC
TRBJ2-7 | 14 | TRBD2 | many | TRBV7-9 | CASSLASGIWEQYF | TGTGCCAGCAGCTTAGCTAGCGGGATTTGGGAGCAGTACTTC
TRBJ1-5 | 14 | TRBD1 | - | TRBV20-1 | CSAPRGQGNQPQHF | TGCAGTGCTCCCCGCGGACAGGGAAATCAGCCCCAGCATTTT
TRBJ1-2 | 12 | - | many | TRBV11-2 | CASDDGGGGYTF | TGTGCCAGCGATGATGGGGGTGGCGGCTACACCTTC
TRBJ1-1 | 12 | - | few | TRBV29-1 | CSVLTGNTEAFF | TGCAGCGTTTTGACGGGAAACACTGAAGCTTTCTTT
TRBJ1-6 | 14 | - | many | TRBV14 | CASSQEVANSPLHF | TGTGCCAGCAGCCAAGAAGTTGCTAATTCACCCCTCCACTTT
TRBJ2-2 | 18 | - | few | TRBV20-1 | CSARDLLTGPTNTGELFF | TGCAGTGCTAGAGATCTCTTAACGGGACCCACGAACACCGGGGAGCTGTTTTTT
TRBJ2-5 | 15 | - | many | TRBV28 | CASSLPGQLEETQYF | TGTGCCAGCAGTCTACCAGGACAGTTGGAAGAGACCCAGTACTTC
TRBJ1-5 | 16 | TRBD1 | many | TRBV12-3/TRBV12-4 | CASSLFGDRVSQPQHF | TGTGCCAGCAGTTTGTTTGGGGACAGGGTCAGTCAGCCCCAGCATTTT
TRBJ2-2 | 16 | TRBD2 | few | TRBV7-2 | CASSLVAGLDTGELFF | TGTGCCAGCAGCTTAGTAGCGGGACTCGACACCGGGGAGCTGTTTTTT
TRBJ2-5 | 15 | - | many | TRBV7-2 | CASSLDQREYETQYF | TGTGCCAGCAGCTTAGACCAACGGGAATACGAGACCCAGTACTTC
TRBJ2-7 | 17 | TRBD1 | many | TRBV12-3/TRBV12-4 | CASTSRTSRDRAYEQYF | TGTGCCAGCACCTCTCGAACCTCCCGGGACAGGGCCTACGAGCAGTACTTC
TRBJ2-5 | 14 | - | many | TRBV7-2 | CASSRDFREETQYF | TGTGCCAGCAGCCGGGACTTTCGGGAAGAGACCCAGTACTTC
TRBJ2-2 | 12 | - | many | TRBV28 | CASRGSPGELFF | TGTGCCAGCCGGGGGAGCCCCGGGGAGCTGTTTTTT
TRBJ2-4 | 15 | TRBD2 | few | TRBV5-1 | CASSLGGGPKNIQYF | TGCGCCAGCAGCTTGGGGGGGGGACCCAAAAACATTCAGTACTTC
TRBJ2-1 | 15 | - | many | TRBV7-2 | CASSLGVGAYNEQFF | TGTGCCAGCAGCTTAGGGGTGGGGGCCTACAATGAGCAGTTCTTC
TRBJ2-7 | 11 | - | - | TRBV28 | CASSLGGFPYF | TGTGCCAGCAGTTTAGGAGGGTTTCCGTACTTC
TRBJ1-4 | 16 | - | many | TRBV18 | CASSPPRTAGNEKLFF | TGTGCCAGCTCACCACCCAGGACAGCGGGTAATGAAAAACTGTTTTTT
TRBJ1-2 | 12 | - | - | TRBV2 | CASSLQARGYTF | TGTGCCAGCAGTTTACAGGCGCGGGGCTACACCTTC
TRBJ1-1 | 14 | - | many | TRBV5-1 | CASSLVPGDTEAFF | TGCGCCAGCAGCTTGGTTCCTGGGGACACTGAAGCTTTCTTT
TRBJ2-5 | 13 | - | few | TRBV12-3/TRBV12-4 | CASTLTRQETQYF | TGTGCCAGCACCCTGACAAGGCAAGAGACCCAGTACTTC
TRBJ2-3 | 15 | - | - | TRBV5-5 | CASSLDGDPTDTQYF | TGTGCCAGCAGCTTGGACGGGGATCCCACAGATACGCAGTATTTT
TRBJ2-3 | 14 | TRBD2 | - | TRBV7-2 | CASRLAGGIDTQYF | TGTGCCAGCCGACTAGCGGGGGGGATCGATACGCAGTATTTT
TRBJ2-3 | 14 | TRBD1 | - | TRBV20-1 | CSAVDRGRGDTQYF | TGCAGTGCCGTAGACAGGGGGCGCGGGGATACGCAGTATTTT
TRBJ1-4 | 14 | TRBD1 | many | TRBV5-1 | CASTLDRGNEKLFF | TGCGCCAGCACCCTGGACAGGGGGAATGAAAAACTGTTTTTT
TRBJ2-7 | 16 | TRBD2 | many | TRBV4-2 | CASSPGGLAGIHEQYF | TGTGCCAGCAGCCCAGGCGGCCTAGCGGGGATCCACGAGCAGTACTTC